Below, 29 T cell receptor beta chains from the same sample are listed, as sequenced in a study of OX40 agonist ivuxolimab in advanced cancers. Receptor libraries were prepared by the immunoSEQ multiplex PCR assay. The source is immuneACCESS, and TCRdb retained only in-frame sequences with V and J called. Part of the clones is not carried over; for the studies checked, unresolved V genes explain less than half of this, and the remainder is unexplained. Across this sample there are over 15,000 clones, with around 84% seen only once. The top ten clones comprise approximately 0.7% of the sample. Here the sequenced sample was CD4+ or CD8+ T cells sorted from blood, taken in a trial of the OX40 agonist ivuxolimab. These receptors originate from an adult with an advanced solid tumor such as melanoma, head and neck, liver or kidney cancer.

The chain has TRBV10-3 and TRBJ1-1; D unresolved. The CDR3 covers 12 residues. Germline CDR1 reads ENHRY; CDR2 reads SYGVKD. With 7 bases removed from V and 2 bases from J, the gap between germline ends came to 8 bases. In nucleotides, the CDR3 is TGTGCCATCAAGGACGGTAACACTGAAGCTTTCTTT. This gives the protein CAIKDGNTEAFF.

V is TRBV29-1 and J is TRBJ2-7; 8 nucleotides agree with TRBD1. V lost 3 bases to trimming and J lost 6 bases; unmatched junction nucleotides: 7. The CDR3 sequence is 13 residues long. Per the germline V gene, CDR1 is SQVTM and CDR2 is ANQGSEA. The CDR3 here is CSVEGQEGGEQYF. CDR3 DNA sequence: TGCAGCGTTGAGGGACAGGAAGGAGGCGAGCAGTACTTC.

V usage is TRBV5-8 and J usage is TRBJ2-1; tentative D call: TRBD1 (5 bases). Trimming pared 1 base from V and 9 bases from J, leaving 14 bases between. This CDR3 has 14 residues. In germline, CDR1 is SGHTS, CDR2 YDEGEE. The CDR3 sequence: CASSLLEQALEQFF. DNA of the CDR3: TGTGCCAGCAGCTTGCTTGAACAGGCACTTGAGCAGTTCTTC.

CDR3 nucleotide sequence: TGCGCCAGCAGCCAGGCCCGCGACAGGGGAATCCAAGAGACCCAGTACTTC. It translates to CASSQARDRGIQETQYF. This chain connects TRBV4-1 to TRBJ2-5, with 8 bases aligning to TRBD1. V dropped 3 bases and J dropped 1; count of bases not matched to a gene: 10. Germline loops: CDR1 MGHRA, CDR2 YSYEKL. The CDR3 sequence is 17 residues long.

CDR3 in DNA: TGTGCCAGCCTCGACAGGGGCGCAGATACGCAGTATTTT. Its protein product is CASLDRGADTQYF. The genes are TRBV6-1 and TRBJ2-3, with 8 bases that match TRBD1. The trim removed 8 bases at V and 4 bases at J, leaving 5 bases unmatched. The germline V gene encodes CDR1 MNHNS and CDR2 SASEGT. There are 13 residues in the CDR3.

The genes are TRBV6-1 and TRBJ1-6; D gene unclear. The germline CDR1 and CDR2 sequences are MNHNS and SASEGT. Trimming removed 0 bases at V and 0 bases at J, with 12 bases between. The CDR3 spans 18 residues. This CDR3 reads CASSEALRGSSYNSPLHF. The CDR3, as DNA: TGTGCCAGCAGTGAAGCGCTTCGGGGAAGCTCCTATAATTCACCCCTCCACTTT.

DNA of the CDR3: TGTGCCAGCACCCGGACGGACGGAAACACCATATATTTT. It translates to CASTRTDGNTIYF. V usage is TRBV9 and J usage is TRBJ1-3, with D unresolved. Germline CDR1 is SGDLS and CDR2 is YYNGEE. V was cut by 6 bases and J by 4 bases, with 11 bases left in between. This CDR3 comprises 13 residues.

This clone was counted only a few times. The chain recombines TRBV5-1 with TRBJ2-7; 11 nucleotides match TRBD1. Germline V gene data show CDR1 as SGHRS and CDR2 as YFSETQ. The V and J ends lost 4 bases and 2 bases, in that order; junction bases with no gene match: 5. CDR3 length: 15 amino acids. The CDR3 region has the DNA TGCGCCAGCAGCCCGGGACAGGGGGATACCTACGAGCAGTACTTC. As protein: CASSPGQGDTYEQYF.

The chain has TRBV27 and TRBJ1-1, with 7 bases aligning to TRBD1. CDR1 is MNHEY and CDR2 is SMNVEV in the germline V gene (reference sequence). V was pared by 8 bases and J by 5 bases, with 5 bases of the junction left unmatched. The CDR3 has 12 amino acids. The CDR3 DNA reads as TGTGCCAGCGGCTACAGGGGAACTGAAGCTTTCTTT. The encoded protein is CASGYRGTEAFF.

The V gene is TRBV2, the J gene TRBJ1-2; 8 nucleotides line up with TRBD1. This CDR3 comprises 14 residues. The V and J ends lost 6 bases and 7 bases, in that order; junction bases with no gene match: 10. Germline values: CDR1 SNHLY, CDR2 FYNNEI. The CDR3 nucleotides are TGTGCCAGCAGCCCAAGCCCCACAGGGGGTGGCTACACCTTC. Its protein product is CASSPSPTGGGYTF.

The V gene is TRBV29-1, the J gene TRBJ2-7; 9 positions match TRBD1. J was trimmed by 3 bases and V by 7 bases; bases with no gene match: 4. The germline CDR1 and CDR2 sequences are SQVTM and ANQGSEA. The CDR3 loop spans 12 amino acids. CDR3 coding DNA: TGCAGCGCTCAGGGACAGGGCTACGAGCAGTACTTC. It codes for CSAQGQGYEQYF.

In this sample, this clone turned up once. The gene calls are TRBV2 and TRBJ2-4; the D gene is possibly TRBD2 (6 bases). The V gene lost 1 base and the J gene lost 1 base, with 11 bases spanning the gap. From germline, CDR1 is SNHLY and CDR2 FYNNEI. This CDR3 has 16 amino acids. CDR3 loop: CASSEGGEGAKNIQYF. The CDR3 DNA reads TGTGCCAGCAGTGAAGGGGGGGAAGGGGCCAAAAACATTCAGTACTTC.

This chain joins TRBV5-4 and TRBJ2-1; D remains unclear. Looked up from germline, CDR1 is SGHNT and CDR2 is YYREEE (reference sequence). This CDR3 is built from 14 residues. V was pared by 0 bases and J by 5 bases, with 9 bases between. The CDR3 DNA follows: TGTGCCAGCAGCTTGGGGTGGGATAACAATGAGCAGTTCTTC. The encoded protein is CASSLGWDNNEQFF.

The sample holds one count of this clone. This chain links TRBV7-2 with TRBJ1-4; D ambiguous. Trimming removed 5 bases from V and 8 bases from J, with 18 bases in between. The CDR3 has 15 residues. Germline assignment: CDR1 SGHTA and CDR2 FQGNSA. Written as DNA, the CDR3 is TGTGCCAGCAGCCCCCGGGCGCTGACCCAAGAAAAACTGTTTTTT. Its translation is CASSPRALTQEKLFF. The full variable domain, with the rest looked up from reference TRBV7-2 and TRBJ1-4, is GAGVSQSPSNKVTEKGKDVELRCDPISGHTALYWYRQSLGQGLEFLIYFQGNSAPDKSGLPSDRFSAERTGGSVSTLTIQRTQQEDSAVYLCASSPRALTQEKLFFGSGTQLSVL.

Comments on this clone: Other nucleotide sequences in the sample specify the same CDR3. The rearrangement joins TRBV14 to TRBJ2-7, with D possibly matching TRBD2 (5 bases). CDR1 is SGHDN and CDR2 is FVKESK in the germline V gene. Trimming took 0 bases from V and 2 from J, leaving 11 bases between them. The CDR3 totals 15 residues. The CDR3 DNA sequence: TGTGCCAGCAGCCAAGATAGGGCTAGCACCTACGAGCAGTACTTC. This translates into CASSQDRASTYEQYF.

The genes are TRBV2 and TRBJ1-5; tentative D call: TRBD1 (6 bases). V lost 6 bases and J lost 4, with 13 bases in between. The length of the CDR3 is 14 residues. Germline loops: CDR1 SNHLY, CDR2 FYNNEI. This CDR3 reads CASSDRTVNQPQHF. CDR3 sequence (DNA): TGTGCCAGCAGCGATAGGACAGTAAATCAGCCCCAGCATTTT.

The rearrangement joins TRBV14 to TRBJ2-7; D perhaps matches TRBD2 (5 bases). The CDR3 extends over 13 amino acids. With 7 bases removed from V and 0 bases from J, the gap between germline ends came to 10 bases. Per the germline V gene, CDR1 is SGHDN and CDR2 is FVKESK. The chain's CDR3 is CASNFRDSYEQYF. CDR3 bases: TGTGCCAGCAATTTCCGGGACTCCTACGAGCAGTACTTC.

Only one count was recorded for this clone. The rearrangement joins TRBV10-3 to TRBJ2-6; 9 nucleotides match TRBD2. Germline V gene data show CDR1 as ENHRY and CDR2 as SYGVKD. The CDR3 consists of 17 residues. V lost 2 bases and J lost 4; bases outside the gene matches: 6. CDR3 coding DNA: TGTGCCATCAGTGAGATTGCGGGAGGGGCCGGGGCCAACGTCCTGACTTTC. Translating it yields CAISEIAGGAGANVLTF.

The rearrangement joins TRBV11-2 to TRBJ2-1, with 9 bases that match TRBD2. Germline CDR1 reads SGHAT; CDR2 reads FQNNGV. V lost 5 bases, J lost 10 bases, and 15 bases stayed unmatched. This CDR3 is 16 amino acids long. This chain's CDR3 is CASSPRVAGAQGEQFF. CDR3 nucleotide sequence: TGTGCCAGCAGCCCAAGAGTAGCGGGGGCCCAGGGGGAGCAGTTCTTC. Looking up the rest from reference TRBV11-2 and TRBJ2-1 gives the full variable domain: EAGVAQSPRYKIIEKRQSVAFWCNPISGHATLYWYQQILGQGPKLLIQFQNNGVVDDSQLPKDRFSAERLKGVDSTLKIQPAKLEDSAVYLCASSPRVAGAQGEQFFGPGTRLTVL.

The chain recombines TRBV11-2 with TRBJ2-1; no clear D. Germline loops: CDR1 SGHAT, CDR2 FQNNGV. The CDR3 is made up of 12 amino acids. V shed 2 bases and J shed 4 bases, with 3 bases lying between them. CDR3 amino acids: CASSLNYNEQFF. The CDR3 nucleotides are TGTGCCAGCAGCTTAAATTACAATGAGCAGTTCTTC.

Comment on this clone: Other DNA sequences in the same sample also yield this CDR3. The chain joins TRBV19 to TRBJ2-6, with D uncertain. The germline V gene encodes CDR1 LNHDA and CDR2 SQIVND (reference sequence). V was shortened by 5 bases and J by 4 bases, with 6 bases between the two germline ends. CDR3 length equals 13 residues. This CDR3 is CASSPSGANVLTF. CDR3 nucleotides: TGTGCCAGTAGTCCGTCAGGGGCCAACGTCCTGACTTTC.

The gene calls are TRBV7-9 and TRBJ2-1, with D tentatively TRBD2 (6 bases). In germline, CDR1 is SEHNR, CDR2 FQNEAQ (reference sequence). V was trimmed by 6 bases and J by 6 bases, leaving 12 bases between them. The CDR3 extends over 13 amino acids. The DNA for the CDR3 is TGTGCCAGCAGTCGACTAGGAGGCAATGAGCAGTTCTTC. Translating it yields CASSRLGGNEQFF.

This clone was observed once. V is TRBV2 and J is TRBJ2-7; D is perhaps TRBD1 (7 bases). The germline V gene has CDR1 SNHLY and CDR2 FYNNEI. The CDR3 length is 11 residues. Between the trimmed V and J ends, which lost 9 bases and 4 bases, there was a span of 10 bases. CDR3 sequence (DNA): TGTGCCAGACAGGGGAGGTACGAGCAGTACTTC. It translates to CARQGRYEQYF.

A single count supports this clone. V usage is TRBV7-9 and J usage is TRBJ2-1; 8 bases agree with TRBD2. Germline CDR1 is SEHNR and CDR2 is FQNEAQ (reference sequence). The CDR3 spans 14 residues. Trimming took 3 bases from V and 8 from J; bases not matched to a gene: 6. The CDR3 sequence: CASSFPGGPHEQFF. DNA of the CDR3: TGTGCCAGCAGCTTTCCGGGAGGGCCGCATGAGCAGTTCTTC. Full variable domain (missing parts from reference TRBV7-9 and TRBJ2-1): DTGVSQNPRHKITKRGQNVTFRCDPISEHNRLYWYRQTLGQGPEFLTYFQNEAQLEKSRLLSDRFSAERPKGSFSTLEIQRTEQGDSAMYLCASSFPGGPHEQFFGPGTRLTVL.

This sequence joins TRBV5-1 and TRBJ1-2; 7 bases map to TRBD1. Trimming took 3 bases from V and 0 from J; bases not matched to a gene: 5. The CDR3 totals 15 residues. Per the germline V gene, CDR1 is SGHRS and CDR2 is YFSETQ. The CDR3: CASSSGGTTNYGYTF. CDR3 bases: TGCGCCAGCAGCTCAGGGGGGACTACTAACTATGGCTACACCTTC.

The rearrangement uses TRBV7-9 and TRBJ2-1, with 14 nucleotides matching TRBD2. The junction had 1 base not matched to a gene; V was cut back by 4 bases and J by 2 bases. The V gene's germline CDR1 is SEHNR and CDR2 FQNEAQ (reference sequence). The CDR3 length is 16 residues. The CDR3, as DNA: TGTGCCAGCAGCTCGGGACTAGCGGGGGCCTACAATGAGCAGTTCTTC. This gives the protein CASSSGLAGAYNEQFF.

The chain uses TRBV21-1 and TRBJ2-5; the DNA was not used to check the table's D call, TRBD2. TRBV21-1 is a pseudogene locus. CDR3 length equals 14 residues. The CDR3 sequence: CASSKERFQETQYF. The CDR3 region has the DNA TGTGCCAGCAGCAAGGAGCGGTTCCAAGAGACCCAGTACTTC.

Worth noting for this clone: The identical CDR3 is also encoded by other nucleotide sequences in the sample. This rearrangement joins TRBV5-6 to TRBJ1-6; D is undetermined. V was trimmed by 0 bases and J by 0 bases, leaving 13 bases between them. Germline V gene data show CDR1 as SGHDT and CDR2 as YYEEEE. This CDR3 region has 18 residues. The CDR3 protein is CASSLGGRGASYNSPLHF. The CDR3 DNA is TGTGCCAGCAGCTTGGGGGGTCGGGGAGCCTCCTATAATTCACCCCTCCACTTT.

The CDR3 sequence is CAWNPLLLEQGFQHYGYTF. As DNA, the CDR3 is TGTGCCTGGAATCCTCTACTACTGGAACAAGGCTTCCAACACTATGGCTACACCTTC. V usage is TRBV30 and J usage is TRBJ1-2, with D unresolved. The CDR3 is 19 amino acids. V was cut by 4 bases and J by 3 bases, with 30 bases left in between. The germline gives CDR1 GTSNPN, CDR2 SVGIG (reference sequence).